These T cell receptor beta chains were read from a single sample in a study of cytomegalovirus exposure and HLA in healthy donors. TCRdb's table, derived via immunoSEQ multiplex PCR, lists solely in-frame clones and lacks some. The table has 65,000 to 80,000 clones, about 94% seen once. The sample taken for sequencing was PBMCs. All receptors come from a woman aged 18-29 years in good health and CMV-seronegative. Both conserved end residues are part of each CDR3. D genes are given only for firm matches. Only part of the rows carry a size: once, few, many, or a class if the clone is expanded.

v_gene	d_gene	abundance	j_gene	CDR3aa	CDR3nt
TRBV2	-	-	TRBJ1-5	CASSRRMSNQPQHF	TGTGCCAGCAGCCGCAGGATGAGCAATCAGCCCCAGCATTTT
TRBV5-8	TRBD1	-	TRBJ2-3	CASNKLGETGGGDTQYF	TGTGCCAGCAACAAATTGGGGGAGACAGGGGGCGGAGATACGCAGTATTTT
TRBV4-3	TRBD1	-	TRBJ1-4	CASSQGQGNEKLFF	TGCGCCAGCAGCCAGGGACAGGGAAACGAAAAACTGTTTTTT
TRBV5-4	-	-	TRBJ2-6	CASSSPGGIGIGGANVLTF	TGTGCCAGCAGCTCCCCCGGCGGGATCGGAATTGGGGGGGCCAACGTCCTGACTTTC
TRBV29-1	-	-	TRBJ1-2	CSVPTRTGGYGYTF	TGCAGCGTTCCTACCCGAACAGGCGGCTATGGCTACACCTTC
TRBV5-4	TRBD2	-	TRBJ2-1	CASSSTGTSGPYNEQFF	TGTGCCAGCAGCTCGACTGGGACTAGCGGACCCTACAATGAGCAGTTCTTC
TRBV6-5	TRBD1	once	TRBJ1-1	CASSPHPDRGSEAFF	TGTGCCAGCAGCCCACATCCGGACAGGGGCTCTGAAGCTTTCTTT
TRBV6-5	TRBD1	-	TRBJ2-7	CASSPTTGGNLRQYF	TGTGCCAGCAGTCCAACGACAGGGGGCAATTTGCGGCAGTACTTC
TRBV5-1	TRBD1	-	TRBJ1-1	CASSQYSDRGTEAFF	TGCGCCAGCAGCCAATACTCAGACAGGGGCACTGAAGCTTTCTTT
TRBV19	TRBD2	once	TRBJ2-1	CASTGTSGRHYEQFF	TGTGCCAGTACCGGGACTAGCGGGAGGCACTATGAGCAGTTCTTC
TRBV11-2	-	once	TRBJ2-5	CASSDPGGETQYF	TGTGCCAGCAGCGACCCTGGGGGGGAGACCCAGTACTTC
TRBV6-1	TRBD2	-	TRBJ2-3	CASSEAEGAGDDTQYF	TGTGCCAGCAGTGAAGCTGAAGGTGCGGGAGATGATACGCAGTATTTT
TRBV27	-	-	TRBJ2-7	CASSSMNGDEQYF	TGTGCCAGCAGTTCTATGAATGGTGACGAGCAGTACTTC
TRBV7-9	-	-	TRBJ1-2	CASMGEVYGYTF	TGTGCCAGCATGGGAGAGGTCTATGGCTACACCTTC
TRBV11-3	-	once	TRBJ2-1	CASSLGSISRNYNEQFF	TGTGCCAGCAGCTTAGGCTCGATAAGCCGAAACTACAATGAGCAGTTCTTC
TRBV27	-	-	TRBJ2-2	CASSFERPGELFF	TGTGCCAGCAGTTTCGAGAGGCCAGGGGAGCTGTTTTTT
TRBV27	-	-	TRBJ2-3	CASSLSGGGEGVATDTQYF	TGTGCCAGCAGTTTATCGGGTGGCGGGGAGGGGGTGGCTACAGATACGCAGTATTTT
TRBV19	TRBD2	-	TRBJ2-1	CASSPGLASHEQFF	TGTGCCAGTTCCCCGGGACTAGCTTCCCATGAGCAGTTCTTC
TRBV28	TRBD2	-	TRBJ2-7	CASSPALAGPYEQYF	TGTGCCAGCAGTCCCGCCCTAGCGGGACCCTACGAGCAGTACTTC
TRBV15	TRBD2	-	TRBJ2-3	CATSSPPGGPDTQYF	TGTGCCACCAGCAGCCCCCCGGGAGGCCCAGATACGCAGTATTTT
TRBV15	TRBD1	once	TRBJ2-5	CATSREGTGRGRETQYF	TGTGCCACCAGCAGAGAGGGGACAGGTAGAGGTCGAGAGACCCAGTACTTC
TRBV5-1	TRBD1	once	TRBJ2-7	CASSPSPDRGSEQYF	TGCGCCAGCAGCCCATCTCCGGACAGGGGTAGCGAGCAGTACTTC
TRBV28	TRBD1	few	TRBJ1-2	CASSLNVDRGDGYTF	TGTGCCAGCAGTCTCAACGTGGACAGGGGAGACGGCTACACCTTC
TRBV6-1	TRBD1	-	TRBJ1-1	CASSDRGPTEAFF	TGTGCCAGCAGTGACAGGGGGCCAACTGAAGCTTTCTTT
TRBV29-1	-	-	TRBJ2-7	CSVKLEGLTYEQYF	TGCAGCGTTAAACTCGAGGGATTAACCTACGAGCAGTACTTC
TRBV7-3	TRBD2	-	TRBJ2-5	CASSTGLAGETQYF	TGTGCCAGCAGTACGGGACTAGCGGGAGAGACCCAGTACTTC
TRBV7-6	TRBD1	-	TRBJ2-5	CASSPSTGLETQYF	TGTGCCAGCAGCCCCTCGACAGGGTTAGAGACCCAGTACTTC
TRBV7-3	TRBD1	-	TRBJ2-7	CASSTTGTGVYEQYF	TGTGCCAGCAGCACAACCGGGACAGGGGTCTACGAGCAGTACTTC
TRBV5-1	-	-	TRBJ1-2	CASIVPWSGDAGSNYGYTF	TGCGCCAGCATAGTCCCGTGGTCAGGGGACGCCGGGTCTAACTATGGCTACACCTTC
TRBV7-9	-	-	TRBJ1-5	CASSPNEGGLTNQPQHF	TGTGCCAGCAGCCCTAACGAGGGAGGGCTAACCAATCAGCCCCAGCATTTT
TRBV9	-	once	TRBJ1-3	CASSVGGFDSGNTIYF	TGTGCCAGCAGCGTAGGAGGTTTTGACTCTGGAAACACCATATATTTT
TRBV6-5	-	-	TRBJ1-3	CATGIQSSGNTIYF	TGTGCCACGGGGATTCAGAGCTCTGGAAACACCATATATTTT
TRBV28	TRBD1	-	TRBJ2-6	CASSSGQGVSGANVLTF	TGTGCCAGCAGTTCAGGACAGGGGGTGAGTGGGGCCAACGTCCTGACTTTC
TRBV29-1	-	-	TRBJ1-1	CSVERGRVGTEAFF	TGCAGCGTTGAAAGAGGCAGGGTGGGGACTGAAGCTTTCTTT
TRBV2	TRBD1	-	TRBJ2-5	CASSEQGAGETQYF	TGTGCCAGCAGTGAGCAGGGGGCGGGAGAGACCCAGTACTTC
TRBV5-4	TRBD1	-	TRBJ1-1	CASTRGQGGTEAFF	TGTGCCAGCACACGGGGACAGGGGGGGACTGAAGCTTTCTTT
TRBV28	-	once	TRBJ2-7	CASSPPSSYEQYF	TGTGCCAGCAGCCCGCCTAGCTCCTACGAGCAGTACTTC
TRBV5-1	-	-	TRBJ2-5	CASSLQETQYF	TGCGCCAGCAGCCTCCAAGAGACCCAGTACTTC
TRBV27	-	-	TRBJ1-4	CASSLLNPAAATNEKLFF	TGTGCCAGCAGTTTGTTAAATCCGGCGGCGGCAACTAATGAAAAACTGTTTTTT
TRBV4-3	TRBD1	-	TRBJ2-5	CASSQDWTGIETQYF	TGCGCCAGCAGCCAAGATTGGACAGGGATAGAGACCCAGTACTTC
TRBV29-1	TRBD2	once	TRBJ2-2	CSVDRLAGTGELFF	TGCAGCGTAGATAGACTAGCGGGCACCGGGGAGCTGTTTTTT
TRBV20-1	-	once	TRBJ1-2	CSAYREGYTF	TGCAGTGCTTACAGGGAGGGCTACACCTTC
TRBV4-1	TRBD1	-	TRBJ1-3	CASSQVSGGFGNTIYF	TGCGCCAGCAGCCAAGTTTCAGGGGGCTTTGGAAACACCATATATTTT
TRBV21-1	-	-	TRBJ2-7	CAGRTERAPTPTYEQYF	TGTGCCGGACGGACAGAGAGGGCACCGACCCCGACCTACGAGCAGTACTTC
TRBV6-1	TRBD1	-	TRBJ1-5	CASSEFGQGSNQPQHF	TGTGCCAGCAGTGAATTCGGACAGGGAAGCAATCAGCCCCAGCATTTT
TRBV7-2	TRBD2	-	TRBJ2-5	CASSLDGGAEETQYF	TGTGCCAGCAGCTTAGACGGGGGGGCCGAGGAGACCCAGTACTTC
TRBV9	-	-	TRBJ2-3	CASSVVGDSLDTQYF	TGTGCCAGCAGCGTAGTCGGGGACTCGTTAGATACGCAGTATTTT
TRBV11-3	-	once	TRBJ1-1	CASSPSGQSEAFF	TGTGCCAGCAGCCCATCGGGACAATCTGAAGCTTTCTTT